This is a list of T cell receptor beta chains from one sample in a study of OX40 agonist ivuxolimab in advanced cancers. Data came from immunoSEQ multiplex PCR; TCRdb stores just in-frame clones and leaves some out. The table shows approximately 87,000 clones, with roughly 90% occurring only once. The sample in question was CD4+ or CD8+ T cells sorted from blood, obtained in a trial of the OX40 agonist ivuxolimab. The receptors were sampled from an adult with an advanced solid tumor such as melanoma, head and neck, liver or kidney cancer. Both conserved end residues are trimmed from each CDR3. Fields, in order: J gene, V gene, CDR3 length, D gene, CDR3 protein. D genes are given only for firm matches.

j_gene: TRBJ2-7; v_gene: TRBV4-3; len: 12; d_gene: TRBD1; CDR3aa: ASSQSSGGYEQY
j_gene: TRBJ2-1; v_gene: TRBV4-3; len: 13; d_gene: -; CDR3aa: ATLPWEGAAGEQF
j_gene: TRBJ1-1; v_gene: TRBV27; len: 11; d_gene: -; CDR3aa: ASSLSRNTEAF
j_gene: TRBJ2-7; v_gene: TRBV2; len: 14; d_gene: TRBD2; CDR3aa: ASSDPLSGRSYEQY
j_gene: TRBJ2-7; v_gene: TRBV4-1; len: 14; d_gene: TRBD2; CDR3aa: ASSQVESSGTYEQY
j_gene: TRBJ1-6; v_gene: TRBV21-1; len: 13; d_gene: -; CDR3aa: ASDDRGSGNSPLH
j_gene: TRBJ1-1; v_gene: TRBV6-5; len: 12; d_gene: TRBD1; CDR3aa: ASRLGQGNTEAF
j_gene: TRBJ1-2; v_gene: TRBV5-5; len: 14; d_gene: TRBD1; CDR3aa: ASSLGSQGARYGYT
j_gene: TRBJ2-5; v_gene: TRBV27; len: 11; d_gene: TRBD1; CDR3aa: ASSPTGEETQY
j_gene: TRBJ1-5; v_gene: TRBV15; len: 13; d_gene: -; CDR3aa: ATSRDQGPGQPQH
j_gene: TRBJ2-5; v_gene: TRBV13; len: 9; d_gene: -; CDR3aa: ASSLEETQY
j_gene: TRBJ1-2; v_gene: TRBV6-1; len: 14; d_gene: TRBD1; CDR3aa: ASSERGDRANYGYT
j_gene: TRBJ2-7; v_gene: TRBV5-1; len: 17; d_gene: -; CDR3aa: ASSLANPSAQVPSYEQY
j_gene: TRBJ2-3; v_gene: TRBV4-1; len: 13; d_gene: -; CDR3aa: ASSQGQGGTDTQY
j_gene: TRBJ1-2; v_gene: TRBV6-1; len: 13; d_gene: -; CDR3aa: ASSVSTGNPYGYT
j_gene: TRBJ2-1; v_gene: TRBV27; len: 14; d_gene: TRBD2; CDR3aa: ASSPSAGGLYNEQF
j_gene: TRBJ2-5; v_gene: TRBV6-5; len: 13; d_gene: -; CDR3aa: ASSYSPGQQETQY
j_gene: TRBJ1-2; v_gene: TRBV4-3; len: 13; d_gene: -; CDR3aa: ASSQEPLKGHGYT
j_gene: TRBJ2-7; v_gene: TRBV27; len: 12; d_gene: TRBD2; CDR3aa: STAPGGARNEQY
j_gene: TRBJ2-3; v_gene: TRBV27; len: 13; d_gene: -; CDR3aa: ASSKTGRSTDTQY
j_gene: TRBJ2-3; v_gene: TRBV4-1; len: 9; d_gene: -; CDR3aa: ASSFTDTQY
j_gene: TRBJ2-7; v_gene: TRBV7-9; len: 12; d_gene: -; CDR3aa: ASSLGFLPYEQY
j_gene: TRBJ2-6; v_gene: TRBV6-9; len: 16; d_gene: -; CDR3aa: ASSTRILRQSRANVLT